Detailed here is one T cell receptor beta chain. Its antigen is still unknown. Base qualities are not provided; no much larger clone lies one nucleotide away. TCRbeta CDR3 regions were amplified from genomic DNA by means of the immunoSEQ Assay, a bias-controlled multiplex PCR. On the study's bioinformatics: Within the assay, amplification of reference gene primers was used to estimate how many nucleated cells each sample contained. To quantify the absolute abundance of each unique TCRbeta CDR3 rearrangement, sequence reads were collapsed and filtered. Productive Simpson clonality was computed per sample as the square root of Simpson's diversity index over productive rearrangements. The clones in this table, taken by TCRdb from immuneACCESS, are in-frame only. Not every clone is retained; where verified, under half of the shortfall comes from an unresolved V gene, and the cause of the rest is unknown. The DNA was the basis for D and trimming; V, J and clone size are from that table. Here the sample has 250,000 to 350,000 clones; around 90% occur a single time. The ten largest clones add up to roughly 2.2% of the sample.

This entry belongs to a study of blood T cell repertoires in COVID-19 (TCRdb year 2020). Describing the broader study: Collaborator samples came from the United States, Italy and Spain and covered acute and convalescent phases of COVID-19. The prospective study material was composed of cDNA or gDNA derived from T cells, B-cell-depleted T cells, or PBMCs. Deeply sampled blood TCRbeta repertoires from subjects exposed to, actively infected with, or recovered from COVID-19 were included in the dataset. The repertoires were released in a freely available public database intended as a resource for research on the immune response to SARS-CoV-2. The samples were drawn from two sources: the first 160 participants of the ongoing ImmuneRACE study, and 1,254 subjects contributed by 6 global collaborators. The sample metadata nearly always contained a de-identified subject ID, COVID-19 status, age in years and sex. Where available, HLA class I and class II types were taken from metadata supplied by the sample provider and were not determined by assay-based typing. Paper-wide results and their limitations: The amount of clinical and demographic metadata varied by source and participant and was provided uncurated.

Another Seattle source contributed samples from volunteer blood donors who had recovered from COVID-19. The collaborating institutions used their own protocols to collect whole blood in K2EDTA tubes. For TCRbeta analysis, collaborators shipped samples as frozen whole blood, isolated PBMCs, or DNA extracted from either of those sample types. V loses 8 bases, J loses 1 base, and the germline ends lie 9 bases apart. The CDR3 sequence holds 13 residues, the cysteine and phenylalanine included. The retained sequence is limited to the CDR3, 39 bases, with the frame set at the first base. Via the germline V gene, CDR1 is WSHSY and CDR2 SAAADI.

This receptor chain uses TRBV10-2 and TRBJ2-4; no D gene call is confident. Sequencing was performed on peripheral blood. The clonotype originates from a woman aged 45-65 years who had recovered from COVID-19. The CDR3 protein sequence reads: CASSISAKNIQYF. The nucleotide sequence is TGCGCCAGCTCGATCAGTGCCAAAAACATTCAGTACTTC.